This T cell receptor (beta chain) was observed in a study of shared clonotypes between healthy human individuals. Study results and caveats: It was observed that roughly 5.4% of naive CD4 clonotypes were shared across a handful of donors. What naive subsets generally showed was a larger estimated richness than memory subsets showed.

Libraries were prepared by immunoSEQ multiplex PCR; TCRdb keeps only in-frame clonotypes and omits some of them. Of roughly 2,000,000 clones listed, around 93% were seen once; the top ten hold 1.5% to 2%. Details on this clone: Its antigen is not known.

The CDR3 has 14 residues. V was shortened by 0 bases and J by 4 bases, with 13 bases between the two germline ends. Germline CDR1 and CDR2: GTSNPN and SVGIG (reference sequence). Cells designated naive CD8 were CD45RO-negative and were positively selected for CCR7, with terminally differentiated effector memory CD45RA+ cells excluded. The rearrangement uses TRBV30 and TRBJ2-7; a weak D match, TRBD2 (5 bases). This receptor was identified in a man aged 18 to 29 in good health. Some clones in this sample may be carry-over from other donors' samples. The sequenced sample was naive CD8+ T cells from PBMCs. In nucleotides, the CDR3 is TGTGCCTGGAGTGTAGGGCCTGGAGGATACGAGCAGTACTTC. Its translation is CAWSVGPGGYEQYF.